Following are 5 T cell receptor beta chains from one sample sequenced in a study of shared clonotypes between healthy human individuals. Clones were sequenced by immunoSEQ multiplex PCR, and TCRdb holds only the in-frame ones, with some missing. The data hold about 590,000 clones, with 95% to 96% observed a single time. It was CD45RO-negative cells, positively selected for CCR7, that made up naive CD8 cells, with terminally differentiated effector memory CD45RA+ cells excluded. The sequenced material came from naive CD8+ T cells sorted from blood. Every receptor here comes from a woman aged 30 to 39 in good health.

This chain links TRBV7-8 with TRBJ1-1; 7 bases map to TRBD1. The germline V gene has CDR1 SGHVS and CDR2 FQNEAQ. This CDR3 comprises 16 residues. With 0 bases clipped from V and 2 bases from J, the junction kept 6 bases outside the gene matches. The CDR3 loop reads CASSLAPTGFNTEAFF. The DNA for the CDR3 is TGTGCCAGCAGCTTAGCACCGACAGGGTTTAACACTGAAGCTTTCTTT.

This clone appeared a single time. This chain links TRBV29-1 with TRBJ2-2; D might be TRBD1 (5 bases). The CDR3 consists of 13 residues. Trimming removed 6 bases at V and 4 bases at J, with 12 bases between. Germline CDR1 is SQVTM and CDR2 is ANQGSEA. The CDR3 loop reads CSVTARGTGELFF. CDR3 bases: TGCAGCGTGACAGCTCGTGGCACCGGGGAGCTGTTTTTT.

The rearrangement links TRBV13 to TRBJ2-5; 9 bases agree with TRBD2. The CDR3 has 16 amino acids. The germline gives CDR1 PRHDT, CDR2 FYEKMQ (reference sequence). After removal of 4 bases from V and 5 bases from J, the junction contained 11 bases not matched to a gene. CDR3 sequence: CASSSTSGASGETQYF. CDR3 nucleotides: TGTGCCAGCAGCTCGACTAGCGGAGCGTCGGGTGAGACCCAGTACTTC.

The chain is built from TRBV27 and TRBJ2-1, with D perhaps TRBD1 or TRBD2 (5 bases each). The V end was cut by 8 bases, the J end by 0 bases, with 11 bases between. The germline V gene encodes CDR1 MNHEY and CDR2 SMNVEV (reference sequence). The CDR3 runs to 14 residues. The CDR3 spells CASAEGSSYNEQFF. CDR3 nucleotide sequence: TGTGCCAGCGCCGAGGGGAGCTCCTACAATGAGCAGTTCTTC.

This clone was recorded a few times. The chain joins TRBV7-9 to TRBJ1-2; possible D gene TRBD1, 5 bases. Trimming pared 8 bases from V and 6 bases from J, leaving 13 bases between. The CDR3 runs 12 residues. CDR1 is SEHNR, CDR2 FQNEAQ, per germline (reference sequence). The CDR3 region is CASRGRGNGYTF. The DNA for the CDR3 is TGTGCCAGCCGGGGGAGAGGCAATGGCTACACCTTC.